A single sample is the source of the 26 T cell receptor beta chains below, sequenced in a study of control samples from healthy donors and cancer patients. Sequencing used immunoSEQ multiplex PCR; TCRdb keeps in-frame clones, though not all of them. Altogether some 120,000 clones are present, roughly nine tenths being singletons, with the ten largest covering about 1%. The sample was PBMCs. These receptors were obtained from a woman aged 50 to 65 with colorectal cancer.

The CDR3 nucleotides are TGTGCCAGCAGCGTAGCGGGAGGGGACAATGAGCAGTTCTTC. The encoded protein is CASSVAGGDNEQFF. V and J are TRBV9 and TRBJ2-1; the match to TRBD2 covers 8 bases. V lost 0 bases and J lost 5; bases outside the gene matches: 1. Germline loops: CDR1 SGDLS, CDR2 YYNGEE. This CDR3 contains 14 residues.

V gene TRBV27 combines with J gene TRBJ2-5, with D perhaps TRBD1 or TRBD2 (5 bases each). Germline loops: CDR1 MNHEY, CDR2 SMNVEV (reference sequence). This CDR3 contains 17 residues. The V gene lost 5 bases and the J gene lost 2 bases, with 21 bases spanning the gap. The CDR3 DNA reads as TGTGCCAGCAGTACTAGGGAAAGGGGTTACATACAAGAGACCCAGTACTTC. Translating it yields CASSTRERGYIQETQYF.

The chain employs TRBV5-1 and TRBJ2-3, with D tentatively TRBD1 (5 bases). The germline V and J ends were trimmed by 4 bases and 2 bases, with 17 bases remaining between them. This CDR3 comprises 16 residues. The germline V gene encodes CDR1 SGHRS and CDR2 YFSETQ. The CDR3 here is CASSTWGSRTTDTQYF. The CDR3 region has the DNA TGCGCCAGCAGCACGTGGGGCAGTAGAACCACAGATACGCAGTATTTT.

This chain joins TRBV24-1 and TRBJ1-2; no clear D gene. CDR1 is KGHDR and CDR2 is SFDVKD in the germline V gene. The ends were cut back, 4 bases at V and 6 bases at J, with 11 bases in the middle. The CDR3 has 13 residues. The CDR3 coding sequence is TGTGCCACCAGTGACCCCGGGTACAATGGCTACACCTTC. As protein: CATSDPGYNGYTF.

J is TRBJ1-4 and V is TRBV30; 7 nucleotides agree with TRBD1. Germline V gene sequence: CDR1 GTSNPN, CDR2 SVGIG (reference sequence). Trimming cost V 4 bases and J 0 bases; bases outside gene matches: 2. CDR3 length equals 14 residues. CDR3 DNA sequence: TGTGCCTGGAAGGGGGCAGCAACTAATGAAAAACTGTTTTTT. The encoded protein is CAWKGAATNEKLFF.

The chain employs TRBV30 and TRBJ2-5; no clear D gene. The length of the CDR3 is 11 residues. Trimming left V 4 bases short and J 4 bases short, with 7 bases between. Germline-derived CDR1 and CDR2 are GTSNPN and SVGIG (reference sequence). This CDR3 is CAWTVGETQYF. CDR3 bases: TGTGCCTGGACAGTCGGAGAGACCCAGTACTTC.

The V and J genes are TRBV24-1 and TRBJ2-3; no firm D call. Trimming left V 9 bases short and J 0 bases short, with 3 bases between. This CDR3 has 11 amino acids. Germline CDR1 is KGHDR and CDR2 is SFDVKD. CDR3 sequence: CATGSTDTQYF. CDR3 DNA: TGTGCCACCGGAAGCACAGATACGCAGTATTTT.

The rearrangement uses TRBV7-3 and TRBJ2-2, with TRBD1 as a possible D gene (6 bases). The CDR3 extends over 16 amino acids. Germline-derived CDR1 and CDR2 are SGHTA and FQGTGA. V lost 2 bases and J lost 4, with 14 bases in between. The CDR3, as DNA: TGTGCCAGCAGCTTACGGCAGGGGAAGGGCACCGGGGAGCTGTTTTTT. The encoded protein is CASSLRQGKGTGELFF.

The chain couples TRBV11-1 to TRBJ2-7; 7 nucleotides agree with TRBD1. In germline, CDR1 is SGHAT, CDR2 FQDESV (reference sequence). The CDR3 length is 12 residues. J was trimmed by 6 bases and V by 5 bases; bases with no gene match: 4. This CDR3 is CASSADRSEQYF. The CDR3 DNA sequence: TGTGCCAGCAGCGCGGACAGGAGCGAGCAGTACTTC.

The V call is TRBV6-5, the J call TRBJ1-2; TRBD1 might be the D (6 bases). Germline assignment: CDR1 MNHEY and CDR2 SVGAGI. CDR3 length equals 14 residues. Trimming pared 7 bases from V and 9 bases from J, leaving 21 bases between. CDR3 loop: CASTPGTPDMRYTF. The CDR3 region has the DNA TGTGCCAGCACCCCCGGGACACCTGATATGCGCTACACCTTC.

The chain carries TRBV14 and TRBJ2-7; 14 positions match TRBD2. CDR3 length: 16 residues. CDR1 and CDR2 from the germline V gene are SGHDN and FVKESK. The trim removed 4 bases at V and 6 bases at J, leaving 8 bases unmatched. CDR3 nucleotide sequence: TGTGCCAGCAGCCCCCTGGGACTAGCGGGAGCTAGCGAGCAGTACTTC. Translation gives CASSPLGLAGASEQYF.

This chain joins TRBV19 and TRBJ2-7; D is ambiguous. The CDR3 contains 14 residues. Germline V gene data show CDR1 as LNHDA and CDR2 as SQIVND (reference sequence). Trimming removed 4 bases at V and 3 bases at J, with 13 bases between. The CDR3 region is CASSSQLGSYEQYF. Written as DNA, the CDR3 is TGTGCCAGTAGTAGCCAGCTCGGAAGCTACGAGCAGTACTTC.

V and J are TRBV4-1 and TRBJ2-5; D perhaps matches TRBD2 (5 bases). The CDR3 covers 15 residues. The germline CDR1 and CDR2 sequences are MGHRA and YSYEKL. The germline V and J ends were trimmed by 0 bases and 4 bases, with 12 bases remaining between them. The CDR3 loop is CASSQEAAPGETQYF. CDR3 DNA sequence: TGCGCCAGCAGCCAAGAAGCGGCGCCAGGAGAGACCCAGTACTTC.

V usage is TRBV28 and J usage is TRBJ1-1; no firm D call. The length of the CDR3 is 13 residues. V lost 6 bases and J 1 base, leaving 9 bases between the germline ends. Germline assignment: CDR1 MDHEN and CDR2 SYDVKM. The CDR3 reads CASSSKTNTEAFF. Here the CDR3 DNA reads TGTGCCAGCAGCTCCAAAACGAACACTGAAGCTTTCTTT.

This clone occurred once. The junction shows a germline mismatch at one end, possibly a read error. This chain links TRBV18 with TRBJ2-4, with 11 nucleotides matching TRBD2. The CDR3 consists of 20 residues. Germline values: CDR1 KGHSH, CDR2 LQKENI. CDR3: CASSPRRIVGTSGVENIQYF. CDR3 DNA: TGTGCCAGCTCTCCACGCCGAATCGTTGGGACTAGCGGAGTGGAAAACATTCAGTACTTC.

This clone was picked up one time. This chain links TRBV5-6 with TRBJ1-1, with D possibly TRBD1 on 5 matching bases. This CDR3 has 16 amino acids. CDR1 and CDR2 from the germline V gene are SGHDT and YYEEEE. Trimming pared 2 bases from V and 6 bases from J, leaving 20 bases between. The CDR3 nucleotides read TGTGCCAGCAGCTTCTCCCAGGGCTCGCGCGCGGCTGAAGCTTTCTTT. The encoded protein is CASSFSQGSRAAEAFF.

The chain carries TRBV29-1 and TRBJ2-1, with no clear D. Germline V gene lookup returns CDR1 SQVTM and CDR2 ANQGSEA. The CDR3 is 14 amino acids. Trimming shortened V by 4 bases and J by 6 bases, and 16 bases separated the two germline ends. The chain's CDR3 is CSVGFERQINEQFF. The CDR3 DNA is TGCAGCGTTGGTTTCGAGCGTCAGATCAATGAGCAGTTCTTC.

This clone occurred once. The chain combines TRBV9 with TRBJ2-7; D gene unclear. The CDR3 spans 14 residues. Trimming took 4 bases from V and 1 from J, leaving 12 bases between them. Per the germline V gene, CDR1 is SGDLS and CDR2 is YYNGEE. CDR3 sequence (DNA): TGTGCCAGCAGCCGCGGCAGTGCGTCCTACGAGCAGTACTTC. Amino acids: CASSRGSASYEQYF.

This clone has only a few counts. The chain recombines TRBV9 with TRBJ2-7; the D is unclear. V was shortened by 0 bases and J by 4 bases, with 11 bases between the two germline ends. The CDR3 has 14 residues. The germline V gene has CDR1 SGDLS and CDR2 YYNGEE. CDR3 in amino acids: CASSVAGSGYEQYF. CDR3 DNA: TGTGCCAGCAGCGTAGCCGGTTCCGGGTACGAGCAGTACTTC. The variable domain in full, completed from reference TRBV9 and TRBJ2-7, reads DSGVTQTPKHLITATGQRVTLRCSPRSGDLSVYWYQQSLDQGLQFLIQYYNGEERAKGNILERFSAQQFPDLHSELNLSSLELGDSALYFCASSVAGSGYEQYFGPGTRLTVT.

There are a few counts of this clone. J is TRBJ1-6 and V is TRBV6-1; the D is unclear. V gave up 3 bases and J gave up 8 bases, with 14 bases separating them. The V gene's germline CDR1 is MNHNS and CDR2 SASEGT. This CDR3 has 15 residues. CDR3 DNA: TGTGCCAGCAGTGATAAGGTGCTCACCTATTCACCCCTCCACTTT. The encoded protein is CASSDKVLTYSPLHF.

The rearrangement uses TRBV27 and TRBJ1-2; tentative D call: TRBD1 (6 bases). The CDR3 extends over 14 amino acids. Germline CDR1 and CDR2: MNHEY and SMNVEV (reference sequence). Between the trimmed V and J ends, which lost 11 bases and 5 bases, there was a span of 21 bases. CDR3 sequence: CAVILVDRDYGYTF. CDR3 coding DNA: TGTGCCGTCATACTCGTGGACAGAGATTATGGCTACACCTTC.

The CDR3 protein is CASRYVLAGEQFF. CDR3 nucleotide sequence: TGTGCCAGCAGGTACGTCCTAGCGGGAGAGCAGTTCTTC. The chain links TRBV12-3 or TRBV12-4 to TRBJ2-1, with 9 bases matching TRBD2. Germline trimming cut 6 bases from V and 10 bases from J; bases unmatched to any gene: 7. The CDR3 covers 13 residues.

The chain is built from TRBV2 and TRBJ2-5; 8 positions agree with TRBD2. The junction had 4 bases not matched to a gene; V was cut back by 2 bases and J by 2 bases. This CDR3 has 15 amino acids. The germline V gene encodes CDR1 SNHLY and CDR2 FYNNEI. CDR3 region: CASSEPAGGQETQYF. CDR3 DNA: TGTGCCAGCAGTGAACCTGCGGGAGGTCAAGAGACCCAGTACTTC.

V and J are TRBV2 and TRBJ1-4; no clear D. Between the trimmed V and J ends, which lost 3 bases and 2 bases, there was a span of 10 bases. Germline V lookup: CDR1 SNHLY, CDR2 FYNNEI. The CDR3 is made up of 15 amino acids. DNA for the CDR3: TGTGCCAGCAGTGAGAGAAGGACTACTAATGAAAAACTGTTTTTT. This gives the protein CASSERRTTNEKLFF.

The CDR3 region is CASSSTQTQYNSPLHF. As DNA, the CDR3 is TGTGCCAGCAGCTCCACCCAGACCCAATATAATTCACCCCTCCACTTT. The chain recombines TRBV11-2 with TRBJ1-6; D ambiguous. The CDR3 runs 16 residues. CDR1 and CDR2 (germline): SGHAT, FQNNGV. With 4 bases removed from V and 4 bases from J, the gap between germline ends came to 14 bases.

The chain carries TRBV24-1 and TRBJ1-1; maybe TRBD1 (5 bases). Trimming shortened V by 0 bases and J by 7 bases, and 11 bases separated the two germline ends. Germline V gene lookup returns CDR1 KGHDR and CDR2 SFDVKD. The CDR3 is 14 residues long. The CDR3 loop reads CATSDLPREGEAFF. The CDR3 DNA reads as TGTGCCACCAGTGATTTGCCCAGGGAGGGTGAAGCTTTCTTT.